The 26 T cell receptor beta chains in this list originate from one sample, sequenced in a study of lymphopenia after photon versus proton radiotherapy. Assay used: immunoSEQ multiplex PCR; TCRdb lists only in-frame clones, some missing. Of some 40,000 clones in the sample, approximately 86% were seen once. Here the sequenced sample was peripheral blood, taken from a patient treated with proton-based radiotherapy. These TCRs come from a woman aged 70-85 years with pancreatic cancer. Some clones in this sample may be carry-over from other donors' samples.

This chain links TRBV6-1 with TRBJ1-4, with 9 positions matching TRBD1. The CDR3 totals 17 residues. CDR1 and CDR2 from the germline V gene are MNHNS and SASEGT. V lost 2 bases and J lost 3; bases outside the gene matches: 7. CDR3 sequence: CASSETDRGGPNEKLFF. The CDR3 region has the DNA TGTGCCAGCAGTGAAACCGACAGGGGGGGCCCTAATGAAAAACTGTTTTTT.

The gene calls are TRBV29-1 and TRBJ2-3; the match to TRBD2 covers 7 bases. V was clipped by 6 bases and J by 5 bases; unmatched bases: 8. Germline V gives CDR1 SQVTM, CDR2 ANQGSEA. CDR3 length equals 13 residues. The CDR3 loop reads CSVAEASGDTQYF. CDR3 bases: TGCAGCGTGGCCGAGGCTAGCGGAGATACGCAGTATTTT.

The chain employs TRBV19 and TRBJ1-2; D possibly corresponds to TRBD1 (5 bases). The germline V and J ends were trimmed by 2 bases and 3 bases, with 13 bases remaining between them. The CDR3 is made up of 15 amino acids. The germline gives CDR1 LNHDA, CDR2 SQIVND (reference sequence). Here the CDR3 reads CASSITGTDDYGYTF. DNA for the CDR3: TGTGCCAGTAGTATAACCGGGACCGATGACTATGGCTACACCTTC.

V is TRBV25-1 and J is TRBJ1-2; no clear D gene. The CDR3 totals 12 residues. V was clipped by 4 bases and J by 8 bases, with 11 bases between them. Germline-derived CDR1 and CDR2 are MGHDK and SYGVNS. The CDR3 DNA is TGTGCCAGCAGTGGACCCGGTCGGGGCTACACCTTC. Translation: CASSGPGRGYTF.

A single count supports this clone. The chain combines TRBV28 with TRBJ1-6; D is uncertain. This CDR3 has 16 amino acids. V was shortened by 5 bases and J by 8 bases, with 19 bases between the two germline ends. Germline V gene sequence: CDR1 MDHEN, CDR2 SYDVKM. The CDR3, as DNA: TGTGCCAGCAGTATTATTCCAACGGTCCAAGATTCACCCCTCCACTTT. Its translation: CASSIIPTVQDSPLHF.

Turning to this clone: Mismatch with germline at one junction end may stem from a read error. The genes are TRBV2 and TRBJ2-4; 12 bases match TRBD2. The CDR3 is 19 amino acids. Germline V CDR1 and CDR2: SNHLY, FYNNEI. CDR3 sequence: CASREGLAGGSLAKNIQYF. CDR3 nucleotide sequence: TGTGCCAGCAGGGAAGGGCTAGCGGGAGGGTCCCTTGCCAAAAACATTCAGTACTTC.

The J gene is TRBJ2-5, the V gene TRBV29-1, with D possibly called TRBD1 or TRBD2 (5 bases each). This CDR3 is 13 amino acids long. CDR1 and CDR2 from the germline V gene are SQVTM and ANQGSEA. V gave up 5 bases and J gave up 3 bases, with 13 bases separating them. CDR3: CSVSTVAKETQYF. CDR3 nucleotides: TGCAGCGTTTCGACAGTAGCGAAAGAGACCCAGTACTTC.

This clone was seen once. This CDR3 is CAWSTGLNTEAFF. In DNA, the CDR3 is TGTGCCTGGAGTACAGGCCTGAACACTGAAGCTTTCTTT. The chain couples TRBV30 to TRBJ1-1, with TRBD1 as a possible D gene (5 bases). This CDR3 comprises 13 residues. Trimming stripped 2 bases from V and 0 bases from J, with 7 bases between. Germline lookup yields CDR1 GTSNPN and CDR2 SVGIG (reference sequence).

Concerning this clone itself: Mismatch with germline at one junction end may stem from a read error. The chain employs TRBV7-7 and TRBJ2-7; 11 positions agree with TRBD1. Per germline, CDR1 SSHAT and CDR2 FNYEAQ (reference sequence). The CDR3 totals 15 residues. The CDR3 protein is CASSAGTGGVYEQYF. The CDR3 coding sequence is TGTGCTAGCAGCGCCGGGACAGGGGGTGTGTACGAGCAGTACTTC. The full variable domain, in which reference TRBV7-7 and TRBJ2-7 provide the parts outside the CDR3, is GAGVSQSPRYKVTKRGQDVTLRCDPISSHATLYWYQQALGQGPEFLTYFNYEAQPDKSGLPSDRFSAERPEGSISTLTIQRTEQRDSAMYRCASSAGTGGVYEQYFGPGTRLTVT.

CDR3 in DNA: TGTGCCAGCAGCTGGGGACAGGAGGGGACTGAAGCTTTCTTT. It encodes CASSWGQEGTEAFF. The chain uses TRBV7-9 and TRBJ1-1; 8 bases line up with TRBD1. This CDR3 has 14 amino acids. Germline V lookup: CDR1 SEHNR, CDR2 FQNEAQ (reference sequence). With 4 bases clipped from V and 5 bases from J, the junction kept 6 bases outside the gene matches.

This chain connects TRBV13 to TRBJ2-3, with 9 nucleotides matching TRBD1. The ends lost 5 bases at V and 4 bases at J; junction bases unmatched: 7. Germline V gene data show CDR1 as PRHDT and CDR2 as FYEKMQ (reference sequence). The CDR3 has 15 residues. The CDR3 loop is CASSAGTGIPDTQYF. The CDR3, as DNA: TGTGCCAGCAGCGCTGGGACAGGGATCCCAGATACGCAGTATTTT.

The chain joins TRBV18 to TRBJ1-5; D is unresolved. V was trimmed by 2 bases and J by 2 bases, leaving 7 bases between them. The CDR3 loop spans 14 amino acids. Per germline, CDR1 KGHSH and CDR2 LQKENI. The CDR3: CASSPGFGNQPQHF. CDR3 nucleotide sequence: TGTGCCAGCTCACCAGGGTTCGGCAATCAGCCCCAGCATTTT. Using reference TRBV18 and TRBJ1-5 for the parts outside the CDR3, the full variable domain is NAGVMQNPRHLVRRRGQEARLRCSPMKGHSHVYWYRQLPEEGLKFMVYLQKENIIDESGMPKERFSAEFPKEGPSILRIQQVVRGDSAAYFCASSPGFGNQPQHFGDGTRLSIL.

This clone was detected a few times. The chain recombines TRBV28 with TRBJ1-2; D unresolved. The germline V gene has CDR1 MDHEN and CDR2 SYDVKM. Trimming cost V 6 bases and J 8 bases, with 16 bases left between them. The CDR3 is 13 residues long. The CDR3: CASSLRATGGYTF. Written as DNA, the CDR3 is TGTGCCAGCAGCCTGAGGGCGACGGGCGGCTACACCTTC.

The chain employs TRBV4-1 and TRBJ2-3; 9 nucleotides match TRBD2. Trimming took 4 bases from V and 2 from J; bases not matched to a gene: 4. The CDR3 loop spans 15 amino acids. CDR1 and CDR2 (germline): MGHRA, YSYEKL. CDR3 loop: CASSLLAGATDTQYF. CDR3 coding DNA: TGCGCCAGCAGCCTCTTAGCGGGAGCCACAGATACGCAGTATTTT.

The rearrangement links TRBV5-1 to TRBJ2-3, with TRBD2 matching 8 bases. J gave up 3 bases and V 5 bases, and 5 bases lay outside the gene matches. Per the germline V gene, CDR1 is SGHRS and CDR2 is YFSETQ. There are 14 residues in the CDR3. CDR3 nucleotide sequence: TGCGCCAGCAGTTCTCCGGGGGGGACAGATACGCAGTATTTT. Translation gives CASSSPGGTDTQYF.

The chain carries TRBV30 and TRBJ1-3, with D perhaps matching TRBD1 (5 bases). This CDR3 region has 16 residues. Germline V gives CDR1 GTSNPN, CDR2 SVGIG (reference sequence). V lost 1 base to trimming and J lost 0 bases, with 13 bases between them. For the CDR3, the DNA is TGTGCCTGGAGTGGGGGTCTAGGGACCTCTGGAAACACCATATATTTT. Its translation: CAWSGGLGTSGNTIYF. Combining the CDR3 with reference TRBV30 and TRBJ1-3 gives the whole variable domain SQTIHQWPATLVQPVGSPLSLECTVEGTSNPNLYWYRQAAGRGLQLLFYSVGIGQISSEVPQNLSASRPQDRQFILSSKKLLLSDSGFYLCAWSGGLGTSGNTIYFGEGSWLTVV.

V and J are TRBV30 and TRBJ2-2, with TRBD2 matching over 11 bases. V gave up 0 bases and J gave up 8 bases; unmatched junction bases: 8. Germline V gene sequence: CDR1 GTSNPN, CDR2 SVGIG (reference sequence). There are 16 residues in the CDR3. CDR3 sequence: CAWSVIAGGPSGELFF. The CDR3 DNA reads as TGTGCCTGGAGTGTAATAGCGGGAGGGCCAAGTGGGGAGCTGTTTTTT.

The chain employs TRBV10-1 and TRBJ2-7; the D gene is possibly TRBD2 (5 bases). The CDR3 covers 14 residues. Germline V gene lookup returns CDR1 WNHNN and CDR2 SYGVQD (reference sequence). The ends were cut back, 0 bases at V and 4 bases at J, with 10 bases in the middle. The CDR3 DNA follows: TGCGCCAGCAGTGAGTCAGGGAGAGGGTACGAGCAGTACTTC. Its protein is CASSESGRGYEQYF.

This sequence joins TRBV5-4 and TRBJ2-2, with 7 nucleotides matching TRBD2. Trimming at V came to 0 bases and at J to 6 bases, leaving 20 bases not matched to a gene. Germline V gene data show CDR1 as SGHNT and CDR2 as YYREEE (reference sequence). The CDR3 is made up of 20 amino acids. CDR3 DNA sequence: TGTGCCAGCAGCTTGGCCAACACTCTTTGGGCGGGAGAGTCTCCCGGGGAGCTGTTTTTT. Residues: CASSLANTLWAGESPGELFF.

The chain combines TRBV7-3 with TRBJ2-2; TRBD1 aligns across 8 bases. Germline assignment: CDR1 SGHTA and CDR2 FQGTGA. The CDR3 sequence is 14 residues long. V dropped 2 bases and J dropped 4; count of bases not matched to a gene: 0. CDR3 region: CASSLDRGTGELFF. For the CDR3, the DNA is TGTGCCAGCAGCTTAGACAGGGGCACCGGGGAGCTGTTTTTT.

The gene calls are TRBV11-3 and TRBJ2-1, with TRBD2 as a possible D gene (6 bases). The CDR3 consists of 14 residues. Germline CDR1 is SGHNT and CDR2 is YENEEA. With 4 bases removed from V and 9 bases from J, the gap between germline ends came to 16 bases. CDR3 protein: CASSSGSGVGEQFF. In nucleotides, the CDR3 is TGTGCCAGCAGCTCCGGGTCGGGGGTTGGTGAGCAGTTCTTC.

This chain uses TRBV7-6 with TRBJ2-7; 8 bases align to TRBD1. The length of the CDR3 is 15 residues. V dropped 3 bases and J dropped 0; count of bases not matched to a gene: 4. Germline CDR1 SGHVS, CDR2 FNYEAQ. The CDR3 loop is CASSFGTGGSYEQYF. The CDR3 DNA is TGTGCCAGCAGCTTCGGGACAGGCGGCTCCTACGAGCAGTACTTC.

Written as DNA, the CDR3 is TGTGCCAGCAGTGGACAGGTTGGCACAGATACGCAGTATTTT. Encoded protein: CASSGQVGTDTQYF. This chain uses TRBV28 with TRBJ2-3; 7 bases match TRBD1. CDR3 length: 14 amino acids. Per the germline V gene, CDR1 is MDHEN and CDR2 is SYDVKM. V lost 5 bases and J lost 1; bases outside the gene matches: 3. The entire variable domain, with the rest obtained from reference TRBV28 and TRBJ2-3, is as follows: DVKVTQSSRYLVKRTGEKVFLECVQDMDHENMFWYRQDPGLGLRLIYFSYDVKMKEKGDIPEGYSVSREKKERFSLILESASTNQTSMYLCASSGQVGTDTQYFGPGTRLTVL.

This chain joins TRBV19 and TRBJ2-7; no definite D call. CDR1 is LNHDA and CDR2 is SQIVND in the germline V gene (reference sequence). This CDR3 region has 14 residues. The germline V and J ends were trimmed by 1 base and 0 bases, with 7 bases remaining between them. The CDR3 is CASSIAESSYEQYF. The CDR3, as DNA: TGTGCCAGTAGTATAGCGGAGAGCTCCTACGAGCAGTACTTC.

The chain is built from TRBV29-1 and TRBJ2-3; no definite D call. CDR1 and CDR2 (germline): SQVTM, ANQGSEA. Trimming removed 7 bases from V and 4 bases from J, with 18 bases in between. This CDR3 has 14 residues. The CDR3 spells CSAYTMRPADTQYF. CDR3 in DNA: TGCAGCGCCTATACCATGCGTCCGGCAGATACGCAGTATTTT.

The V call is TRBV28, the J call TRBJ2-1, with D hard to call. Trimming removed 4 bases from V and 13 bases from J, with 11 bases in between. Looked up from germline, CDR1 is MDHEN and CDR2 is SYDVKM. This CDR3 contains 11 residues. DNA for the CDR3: TGTGCCAGCAGTTCGACCGGGCCTCAGTTCTTC. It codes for CASSSTGPQFF.